The source of this T cell receptor beta chain is a study of blood T cells in healthy people across ages. Broader study findings: The study found more naive CD4+ cells and higher diversity in long-lived than aged donors. Significant beta diversity loss was already apparent by age roughly 38, declining roughly linearly. The authors considered diversity estimates from one million T cells to be underestimates.

It was with a sample-barcoded 5' primer and a J-beta primer mix that a second PCR of about 6 to 12 cycles was run. TCRdb re-called the 5' RACE reads through MiXCR, storing one row per CDR3 protein. The data contain under 2 million distinct CDR3 sequences, around 35% of them singletons. This clonotype was seen more than once but under ten times. The target antigen is unknown. The V and J ends lost 4 bases and 1 base, in that order; junction bases with no gene match: 11. This CDR3 region has 17 residues. Germline V gives CDR1 SEHNR, CDR2 FQNEAQ (reference sequence). This TCR was sampled from a woman under 40 in good health. Material for sequencing was blood. The chain is built from TRBV7-9 and TRBJ1-1; 8 positions match TRBD1. CDR3 loop: CASSSLPGQGANTEAFF. The CDR3 region has the DNA TGTGCCAGCAGCTCGCTCCCAGGGCAGGGGGCGAACACTGAAGCTTTCTTT. The entire variable domain, with the rest obtained from reference TRBV7-9 and TRBJ1-1, is as follows: DTGVSQNPRHKITKRGQNVTFRCDPISEHNRLYWYRQTLGQGPEFLTYFQNEAQLEKSRLLSDRFSAERPKGSFSTLEIQRTEQGDSAMYLCASSSLPGQGANTEAFFGQGTRLTVV.